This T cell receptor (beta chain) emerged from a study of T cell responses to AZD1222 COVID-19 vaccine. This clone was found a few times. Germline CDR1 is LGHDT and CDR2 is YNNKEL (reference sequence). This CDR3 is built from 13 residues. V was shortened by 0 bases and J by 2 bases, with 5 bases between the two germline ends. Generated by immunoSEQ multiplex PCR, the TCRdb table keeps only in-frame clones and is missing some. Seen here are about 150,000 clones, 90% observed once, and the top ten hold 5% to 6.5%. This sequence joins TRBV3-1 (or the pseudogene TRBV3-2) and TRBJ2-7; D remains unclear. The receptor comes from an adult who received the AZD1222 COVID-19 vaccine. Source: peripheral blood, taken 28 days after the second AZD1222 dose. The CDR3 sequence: CASSQDRPYEQYF. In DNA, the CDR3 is TGTGCCAGCAGCCAAGATCGGCCCTACGAGCAGTACTTC.